Listed below are T cell receptor beta chains from one sample, sequenced in a study of shared clonotypes between healthy human individuals. The method was immunoSEQ multiplex PCR; TCRdb's version includes in-frame clones alone and lacks a portion of them. This table has 500,000 or so clones, more than 95% appearing once. The specimen was naive CD4+ T cells sorted from blood. The receptors come from a woman aged 25 to 45 in good health. CDR3s include the opening cysteine and the closing phenylalanine or tryptophan. Fields, in order: D gene, clone size, J gene, V gene, CDR3 DNA, CDR3 protein. D genes are given only for firm matches. Expanded clones are given a class, and other clones once, few, many or no size at all.

>-|-|TRBJ2-7|TRBV2
TGTGCCAGCAGCCGACAGGACTACGAGCAGTACTTC
CASSRQDYEQYF
>-|-|TRBJ2-7|TRBV7-6
TGTGCCAGCCGGACAGCTGCCTACGAGCAGTACTTC
CASRTAAYEQYF
>TRBD1|-|TRBJ2-7|TRBV2
TGTGCCAGCAGTGAAGGGGCAGGGGGAGACGAGCAGTACTTC
CASSEGAGGDEQYF
>TRBD2|-|TRBJ2-2|TRBV5-1
TGCGCCAGCAGCCCCGGGGGGGGCACCGGGGAGCTGTTTTTT
CASSPGGGTGELFF
>TRBD1|-|TRBJ2-1|TRBV2
TGTGCCAGCAGTAGACGGACAGGGGGCAGGGATGAGCAGTTCTTC
CASSRRTGGRDEQFF
>-|-|TRBJ2-7|TRBV28
TGTGCCAGCAGCCTAGGAGGTAGCAGGAACGAGCAGTACTTC
CASSLGGSRNEQYF
>-|once|TRBJ2-7|TRBV5-3
TGTGCCAGAAGCGAGGATGCCTACGAGCAGTACTTC
CARSEDAYEQYF
>TRBD2|-|TRBJ2-7|TRBV28
TGTGCCAGCAGCCTAGGGACTAGCGGGTACTACGAGCAGTACTTC
CASSLGTSGYYEQYF
>TRBD2|-|TRBJ2-1|TRBV28
TGTGCCAGCAGTATAACCAAACTAGCGGGACTCAAAAACAATGAGCAGTTCTTC
CASSITKLAGLKNNEQFF
>-|-|TRBJ2-5|TRBV5-1
TGCGCCAGCAGCTTGGCTGGGGAGACCCAGTACTTC
CASSLAGETQYF
>TRBD1|-|TRBJ2-1|TRBV5-1
TGCGCCAGCAGCACCCTCTACCCCGGGACAGAGAATGAGCAGTTCTTC
CASSTLYPGTENEQFF